This record covers a single TCR beta chain. Its target antigen remains unknown. Per-nucleotide qualities are absent, and no much larger clonotype sits a single base away. V loses 4 bases of germline sequence and J loses 5 bases, and the interval between the two ends is 14 bases. The germline V gene supplies CDR1 SGHNT and CDR2 YENEEA. The CDR3 goes from the cysteine to the phenylalanine over 14 residues. Solely the CDR3 DNA is kept, with 42 bases framed from the first base. Library generation was performed with the immunoSEQ multiplex PCR assay. As stored in TCRdb, this immuneACCESS dataset retains in-frame rearrangements with V and J assigned. A fraction of the clones does not appear; measured against another copy, unresolved V genes explain less than half of the discrepancy, and the remainder lacks a known reason. The sample table shows roughly 42,000 clones, and around 89% are seen once. The ten largest make up under 0.7% of the sample.

This entry comes from a study of T cell changes during pregnancy in multiple sclerosis (dated by TCRdb to 2018 to 2020). General notes on the study: In women with multiple sclerosis, the researchers looked at how the T cell repertoire shifted as pregnancy progressed.

Sample: CD4+ T cells from peripheral blood mononuclear cells, taken in the first trimester of pregnancy. The sequence derives from a female donor with multiple sclerosis, enrolled in a pregnancy study. The V and J segments used are TRBV11-3 and TRBJ2-5, with TRBD1 perhaps the D gene, on 6 matching bases. Read as DNA, the sequence is TGTGCCAGCAGCTCCACAGGGATCGGGGAGACCCAGTACTTC. It translates to CASSSTGIGETQYF.